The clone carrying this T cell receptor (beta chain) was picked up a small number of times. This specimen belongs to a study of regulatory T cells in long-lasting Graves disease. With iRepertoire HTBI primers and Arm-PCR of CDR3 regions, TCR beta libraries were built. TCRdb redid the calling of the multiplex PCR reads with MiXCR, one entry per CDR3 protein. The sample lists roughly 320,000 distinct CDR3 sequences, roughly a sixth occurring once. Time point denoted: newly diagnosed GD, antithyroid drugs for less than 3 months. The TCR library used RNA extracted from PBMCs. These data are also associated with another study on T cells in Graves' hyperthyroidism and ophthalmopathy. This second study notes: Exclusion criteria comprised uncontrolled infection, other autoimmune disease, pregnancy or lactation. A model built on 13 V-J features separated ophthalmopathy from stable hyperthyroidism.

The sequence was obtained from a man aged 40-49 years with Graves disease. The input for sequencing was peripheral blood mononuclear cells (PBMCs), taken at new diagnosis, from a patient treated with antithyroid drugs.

The CDR3 coding sequence is TGTGCCAGCAGCGAGACCCACGGGGAGCTGTTTTTT. Its protein is CASSETHGELFF. The rearrangement links TRBV13 to TRBJ2-2, with D unresolved. This CDR3 is 12 amino acids long. Trimming stripped 5 bases from V and 7 bases from J, with 8 bases between. In germline, CDR1 is PRHDT, CDR2 FYEKMQ (reference sequence).